Each of the 3 T cell receptor beta chains below was sequenced from the same sample in a study of monozygotic twins with inflammatory bowel disease. TCRdb reanalyzed the 5' RACE reads and collapses them to one entry per CDR3 protein, without DNA. The sample shows approximately 400,000 distinct CDR3 sequences, and under 3% sits with its ten largest clones. Sequencing used blood. These receptors all stem from a human donor with ulcerative colitis or Crohn's disease, or a healthy co-twin of an affected twin (not recorded which).

This chain connects TRBV7-3 to TRBJ2-3. This CDR3 is 16 amino acids long. Germline V gene lookup returns CDR1 SGHTA and CDR2 FQGTGA. CDR3 sequence reads: CASSLVGFASADTQYF.

This sequence joins TRBV2 and TRBJ2-7; the D call of TRBD1 rests on TCRdb alone, since no DNA is present to check it. The CDR3 consists of 16 residues. Germline V gene lookup returns CDR1 SNHLY and CDR2 FYNNEI. CDR3 residues: CASSHPDYLVTDEQYF. Variable domain in full (rest from reference TRBV2 and TRBJ2-7): EPEVTQTPSHQVTQMGQEVILRCVPISNHLYFYWYRQILGQKVEFLVSFYNNEISEKSEIFDDQFSVERPDGSNFTLKIRSTKLEDSAMYFCASSHPDYLVTDEQYFGPGTRLTVT.

The chain has TRBV12-3 or TRBV12-4 and TRBJ2-2; without DNA, the TCRdb call of TRBD2 cannot be checked. The CDR3 totals 16 residues. The CDR3 is CASSRTSGSPTGELFF.